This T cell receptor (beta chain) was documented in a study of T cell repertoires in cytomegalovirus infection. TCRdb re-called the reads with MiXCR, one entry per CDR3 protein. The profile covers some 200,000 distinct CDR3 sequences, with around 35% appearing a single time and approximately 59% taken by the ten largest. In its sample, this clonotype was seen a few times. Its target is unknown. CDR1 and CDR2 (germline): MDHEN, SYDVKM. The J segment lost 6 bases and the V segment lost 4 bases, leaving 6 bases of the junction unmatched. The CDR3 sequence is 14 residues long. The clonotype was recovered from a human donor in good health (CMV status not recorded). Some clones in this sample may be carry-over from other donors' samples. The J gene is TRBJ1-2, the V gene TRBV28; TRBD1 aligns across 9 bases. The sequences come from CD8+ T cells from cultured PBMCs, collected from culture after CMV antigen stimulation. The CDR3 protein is CASSWLGTGNGYTF. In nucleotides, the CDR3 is TGTGCCAGCAGTTGGCTCGGGACAGGGAATGGCTACACCTTC.